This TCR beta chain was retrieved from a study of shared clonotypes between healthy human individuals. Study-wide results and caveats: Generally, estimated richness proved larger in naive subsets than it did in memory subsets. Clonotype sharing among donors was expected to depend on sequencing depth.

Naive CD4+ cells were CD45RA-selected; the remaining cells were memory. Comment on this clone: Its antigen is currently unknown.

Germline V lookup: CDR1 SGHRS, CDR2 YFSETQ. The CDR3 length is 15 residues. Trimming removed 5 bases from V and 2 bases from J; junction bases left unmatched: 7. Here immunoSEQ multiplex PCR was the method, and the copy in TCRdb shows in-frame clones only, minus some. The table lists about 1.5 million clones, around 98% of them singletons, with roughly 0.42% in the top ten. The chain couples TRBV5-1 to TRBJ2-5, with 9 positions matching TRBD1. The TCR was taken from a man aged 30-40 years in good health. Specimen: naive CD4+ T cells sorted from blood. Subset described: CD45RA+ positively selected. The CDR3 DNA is TGCGCCAGCAGACTCGGACAGGGGAGTCAAGAGACCCAGTACTTC. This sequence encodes CASRLGQGSQETQYF.